Listed here is a single T cell receptor beta chain. Its antigen remains unknown. The sample belongs to a study of shared clonotypes between healthy human individuals. General observations from the study: Estimated clonotype richness was generally higher in naive than memory subsets. Depth of sequencing was expected to influence donor clonotype sharing.

J was trimmed by 5 bases and V by 1 base; bases with no gene match: 10. The CDR3 is 17 amino acids. Germline lookup yields CDR1 SGHTA and CDR2 FQGTGA. Per sorted-subset replicate PCR, input was about 180 ng DNA, representing around 30,000 T cell genomes. Clones were read by immunoSEQ multiplex PCR, and TCRdb kept only the in-frame ones, dropping some. This table has approximately 2.1 million clones, about 92% appearing once. Recent acute infections and vaccinations were absent in the healthy HIV-negative adult donors. The origin of this receptor is a man between 18 and 29 years old in good health. Some clones in this sample may be carry-over from other donors' samples. The sequenced material came from naive CD4+ T cells from PBMCs. Subset reported: CD45RA+ positively selected. This chain uses TRBV7-3 with TRBJ2-2; 7 positions match TRBD2. The CDR3: CASSLIGAGVGTGELFF. DNA for the CDR3: TGTGCCAGCAGCTTAATTGGTGCGGGAGTAGGTACCGGGGAGCTGTTTTTT.